This T cell receptor beta chain was recorded in a study of blood T cell repertoires in COVID-19. Overall study: The samples span acute and convalescent COVID-19 from the United States, Italy and Spain. The cDNA or gDNA used as material had been derived from T cells, B-cell-depleted T cells, or PBMCs.

The count of this clone is one. Original analysis: Reference gene primer amplification in the assay estimated nucleated cell counts. The data were produced by immunoSEQ multiplex PCR, yet TCRdb's version contains in-frame clones alone and is incomplete. V, J and clone size derive from that table, while D and trimming were established from the DNA sequence. The sample records under 300,000 clones, roughly three quarters being singletons. Sequencing input: peripheral blood. The TCR sequence derives from a woman in her thirties or forties with active or convalescent COVID-19.

CDR3 amino acids: CASSGGGSYEQYV. CDR3 DNA: TGTGCCAGCAGCGGCGGGGGGTCCTACGAGCAGTACGTC. The rearrangement joins TRBV5-5 to TRBJ2-7, with 8 bases fitting TRBD2. Looked up from germline, CDR1 is SGHKS and CDR2 is YYEKEE (reference sequence). The V gene end was trimmed by 4 bases and the J gene end by 1 base; junction bases not matched to a gene: 1. The CDR3 is 13 residues long.